This T cell receptor (beta chain) was profiled in a study of blood T cell repertoires in COVID-19. Germline CDR1 and CDR2: LGHNA and YSLEER. This CDR3 has 15 residues. The V gene end was trimmed by 3 bases and the J gene end by 0 bases; junction bases not matched to a gene: 5. Generated by immunoSEQ multiplex PCR, the TCRdb table keeps only in-frame clones and is missing some. The table includes around 190,000 clones, around 83% detected once. The sample consisted of peripheral blood. The rearrangement uses TRBV4-3 and TRBJ2-7; 7 positions match TRBD2. The TCR sequence derives from a human donor in a cohort sampled during active COVID-19. CDR3 sequence (DNA): TGCGCCAGCAGCCATCTAGCGGAGAGCTCCTACGAGCAGTACTTC. This translates into CASSHLAESSYEQYF.